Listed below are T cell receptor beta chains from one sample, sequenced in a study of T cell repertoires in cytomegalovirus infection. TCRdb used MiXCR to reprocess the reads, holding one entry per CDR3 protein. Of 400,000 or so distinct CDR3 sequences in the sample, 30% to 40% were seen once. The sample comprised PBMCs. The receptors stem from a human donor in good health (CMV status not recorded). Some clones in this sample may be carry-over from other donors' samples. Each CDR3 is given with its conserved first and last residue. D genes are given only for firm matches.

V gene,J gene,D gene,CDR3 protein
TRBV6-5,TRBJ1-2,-,CASSPTRVQLNGYTF
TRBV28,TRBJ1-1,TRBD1,CASGSVGDSPGMSAFF
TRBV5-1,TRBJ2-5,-,CASSPGGGVQETQYF
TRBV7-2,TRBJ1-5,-,CASSHVANALNQPQHF
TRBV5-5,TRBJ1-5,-,CAPLAHSRMGNQPQHF
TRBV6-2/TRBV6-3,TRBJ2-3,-,CASRRRGTVTDTQYF
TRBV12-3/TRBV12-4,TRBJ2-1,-,CASSFALRSYNEQFF
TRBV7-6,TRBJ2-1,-,CASSPRTSGRREQFF
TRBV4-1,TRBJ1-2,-,CASSQVRGFDGYTF
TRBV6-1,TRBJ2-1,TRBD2,CASSETASGGRSSYNEQFF
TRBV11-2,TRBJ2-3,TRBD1,CASSLVPLGTGSTDTQYF
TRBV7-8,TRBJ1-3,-,CASSLEGRFSGNTIYF
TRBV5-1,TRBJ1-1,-,CSSSLVAGNFGEAFF
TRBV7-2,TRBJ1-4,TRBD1,CASSRAGQGEVKLFF
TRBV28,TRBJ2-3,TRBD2,CASSLGAGGLPQYF
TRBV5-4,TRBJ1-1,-,CASSLMLNTEAFF
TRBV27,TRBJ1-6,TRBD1,CASSVTGEGNSPLHF
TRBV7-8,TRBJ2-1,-,CASSHKPGLGGAEVF
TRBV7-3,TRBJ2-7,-,CASSLGPGYEQYF
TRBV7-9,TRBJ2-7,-,CASSRQEVNEQYF
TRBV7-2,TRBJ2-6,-,CASSSSGTRAGANVLTF
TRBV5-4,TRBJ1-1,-,CASSLAGTYEAFF
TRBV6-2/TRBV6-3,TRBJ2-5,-,CASSSPGGAYQETQYF
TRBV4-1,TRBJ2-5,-,CASSQTRMRDQETQYF
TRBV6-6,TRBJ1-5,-,CASSYSASNQPQHF
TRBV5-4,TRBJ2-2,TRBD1,CASSPSPGTGFGELFF
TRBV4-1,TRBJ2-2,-,CASYTAGELFF
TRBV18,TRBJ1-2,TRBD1,CASSRTGGYYGYTF
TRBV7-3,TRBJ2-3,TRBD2,CASSLTGTSGGTDTQYF
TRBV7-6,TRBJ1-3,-,CASSSRQVPNTIYF
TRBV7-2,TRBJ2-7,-,CASSTSPGPAYEQYF
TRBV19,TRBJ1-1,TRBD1,CASSHRGALEAFF
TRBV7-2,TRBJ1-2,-,CASSHGVNYGYTF
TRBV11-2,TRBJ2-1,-,CASSLAFNNEQFF
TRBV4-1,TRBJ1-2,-,CASSQELRAGLGYGYTF
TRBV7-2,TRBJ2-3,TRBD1,CASSFRQGRTDTQYF
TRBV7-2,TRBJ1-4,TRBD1,CASSPDRAATNEKLFF
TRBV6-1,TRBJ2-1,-,CASNLGQRVEQFF